What follows are 5 T cell receptor beta chains derived from one specimen sequenced in a study of T cells in Graves' hyperthyroidism and ophthalmopathy. It was RNA transcripts that yielded the amplified TCR beta CDR3 regions. Carried out on the TCR CDR3, a first-round RT-PCR used the HTBI primer set. TCRdb recomputed calls from the multiplex PCR reads with MiXCR, one row per CDR3 protein. Of approximately 430,000 distinct CDR3 sequences in the sample, 15% to 19% were seen once. Specimen: blood. All receptors derive from a woman aged 18-30 years with Graves' hyperthyroidism.

This clonotype was seen only once. V gene TRBV2 combines with J gene TRBJ1-1; TRBD1 aligns across 10 bases. Germline V gene sequence: CDR1 SNHLY, CDR2 FYNNEI. After removal of 7 bases from V and 3 bases from J, the junction contained 5 bases not matched to a gene. The CDR3 length is 14 residues. The CDR3 DNA reads TGTGCCAGCACCCCCGGGACAGGGGACACTGAAGCTTTCTTT. Translation gives CASTPGTGDTEAFF.

In its sample, this clonotype was seen many times. V gene TRBV10-3 combines with J gene TRBJ1-2; unclear D gene. V lost 0 bases, J lost 0 bases, and 8 bases lay in between. The CDR3 sequence is 15 residues long. Per germline, CDR1 ENHRY and CDR2 SYGVKD. In DNA, the CDR3 is TGTGCCATCAGTGAGTCGAAGAGTGCTAACTATGGCTACACCTTC. Translation: CAISESKSANYGYTF.

This clonotype has just a few counts. This chain connects TRBV7-6 to TRBJ1-4, with D tentatively TRBD1 (6 bases). Germline V gene lookup returns CDR1 SGHVS and CDR2 FNYEAQ. CDR3 length: 16 residues. V lost 3 bases to trimming and J lost 7 bases, with 18 bases between them. The CDR3 spells CASSFEQGSAGEKLFF. The CDR3 nucleotides are TGTGCCAGCAGCTTTGAACAGGGCTCGGCCGGTGAAAAACTGTTTTTT.

This clonotype occurred a few times. The chain recombines TRBV6-5 with TRBJ2-3; 8 nucleotides match TRBD2. Trimming took 6 bases from V and 2 from J; bases not matched to a gene: 7. The CDR3 runs to 15 residues. Germline lookup yields CDR1 MNHEY and CDR2 SVGAGI. CDR3 region: CASSLLAALTDTQYF. The CDR3 nucleotides read TGTGCCAGCAGCTTACTAGCGGCCCTCACAGATACGCAGTATTTT.

The V call is TRBV28, the J call TRBJ2-1, with TRBD1 as a possible D gene (5 bases). The germline V and J ends were trimmed by 6 bases and 0 bases, with 18 bases remaining between them. The V gene's germline CDR1 is MDHEN and CDR2 SYDVKM. There are 17 residues in the CDR3. CDR3 loop: CASSRLGTGSSYNEQFF. The CDR3 bases are TGTGCCAGCAGCAGATTAGGTACAGGTAGCTCCTACAATGAGCAGTTCTTC.